This TCR beta chain was retrieved from a study of blood T cells in healthy people across ages. The CDR3 is made up of 14 amino acids. From germline, CDR1 is SQVTM and CDR2 ANQGSEA. Trimming stripped 3 bases from V and 1 base from J, with 13 bases between. Combining a sample-barcoded 5' primer with a J-beta primer mix, a second PCR ran for 7 to 11 cycles. TCRdb reprocessed the 5' RACE reads with MiXCR, giving one entry per CDR3 protein. The sample lists over 950,000 distinct CDR3 sequences; roughly 51% were seen once. This clonotype was found a few times. The TCR comes from a woman in her sixties in good health. The chain has TRBV29-1 and TRBJ2-7; a possible D gene is TRBD1 (5 bases). The sequenced sample was blood. The CDR3 DNA reads TGCAGCGTTGACGACAGCGCGACGTCCTACGAGCAGTACTTC. This translates into CSVDDSATSYEQYF.